The entry below describes one T cell receptor beta chain. Its antigen is not identified. The data originate from a study of monozygotic twins with inflammatory bowel disease. Overall study findings and caveats: Especially with disease activity, IBD patients shared fewer clonotypes with others than healthy twins did.

CDR1 and CDR2 from the germline V gene are MNHNS and SASEGT. This CDR3 region has 12 residues. TCRalpha and TCRbeta cDNA underwent two nested PCRs of roughly 15 and 9 cycles. For each CDR3 protein, TCRdb gives one entry from its re-call of the 5' RACE reads, without DNA. The table for this sample gives about 160,000 distinct CDR3 sequences. The sequence was collected from a human donor with ulcerative colitis or Crohn's disease, or a healthy co-twin of an affected twin (not recorded which). The rearrangement links TRBV6-1 to TRBJ1-1; TCRdb calls TRBD1, which cannot be checked without DNA. Sample: blood. CDR3: CAGQGLNTEAFF.